Below, 25 T cell receptor beta chains from the same sample are listed, as sequenced in a study of shared T cell receptors in the human thymus. This table comes from immunoSEQ multiplex PCR, and its TCRdb copy is limited to in-frame clones, with some not included. The repertoire includes under 700,000 clones, around 78% of them detected once, and approximately 0.013% sits in the top ten. This sample was also put to use in a study of human thymus T cells.

Sequencing was done on a sample of thymocytes. The receptor set was obtained from a boy in the first two years of life with a congenital heart defect.

The chain joins TRBV30 to TRBJ1-4, with 7 bases lining up with TRBD1. The germline V gene has CDR1 GTSNPN and CDR2 SVGIG (reference sequence). This CDR3 is built from 15 residues. The V and J ends lost 1 base and 8 bases, in that order; junction bases with no gene match: 10. The CDR3 DNA is TGTGCCTGGAGTGGGCAGGGGGTATATAGAGAAAAACTGTTTTTT. Its protein is CAWSGQGVYREKLFF.

The rearrangement joins TRBV19 to TRBJ2-5; D possibly corresponds to TRBD1 (6 bases). V was clipped by 5 bases and J by 1 base, with 20 bases between them. CDR1 and CDR2 (germline): LNHDA, SQIVND (reference sequence). The CDR3 sequence is 17 residues long. CDR3 region: CASSPRRAGDPQETQYF. The CDR3 DNA sequence: TGTGCCAGTAGTCCCAGGAGAGCAGGGGATCCCCAAGAGACCCAGTACTTC.

This clone was seen more than once but under ten times. The genes are TRBV14 and TRBJ2-2, with 10 bases identical to TRBD1. The germline CDR1 and CDR2 sequences are SGHDN and FVKESK. J gave up 7 bases and V 1 base, and 12 bases lay outside the gene matches. The CDR3 spans 18 residues. This chain's CDR3 is CASSQAKNRQGAGGELFF. The DNA for the CDR3 is TGTGCCAGCAGCCAAGCTAAAAATCGACAGGGGGCAGGCGGGGAGCTGTTTTTT.

This sequence joins TRBV4-3 and TRBJ2-2; the D is unclear. The CDR3 contains 17 residues. The germline V gene encodes CDR1 LGHNA and CDR2 YSLEER. V was cut by 3 bases and J by 2 bases, with 16 bases left in between. CDR3 sequence (DNA): TGCGCCAGCAGCCATGAACTCCGAATATTAAACACCGGGGAGCTGTTTTTT. Its protein product is CASSHELRILNTGELFF.

The V and J genes are TRBV5-6 and TRBJ2-1; TRBD2 agrees at 11 bases. The CDR3 extends over 16 amino acids. The germline gives CDR1 SGHDT, CDR2 YYEEEE. J lost 2 bases, V lost 3 bases, and 4 bases had no gene match. CDR3 coding DNA: TGTGCCAGCAGCTGTGGGACTAGCGGACCCTACAATGAGCAGTTCTTC. This translates into CASSCGTSGPYNEQFF.

In DNA form, the CDR3 reads TGTGCCAGCAGTTCCGGGACAGAGGCTACTTTCTCCTACAATGAGCAGTTCTTC. It is translated as CASSSGTEATFSYNEQFF. The chain employs TRBV9 and TRBJ2-1; TRBD1 matches 7 bases. V trimming: 5 bases; J trimming: 0 bases; junction bases outside the gene matches: 14. CDR1 and CDR2 from the germline V gene are SGDLS and YYNGEE. The CDR3 spans 18 residues.

The chain employs TRBV6-4 and TRBJ1-5; TRBD1 matches at 9 bases. Looked up from germline, CDR1 is MRHNA and CDR2 is SNTAGT. This CDR3 comprises 20 residues. Losses at the gene ends were 2 bases for V and 4 bases for J; bases not matched to a gene: 18. DNA for the CDR3: TGTGCCAGCAGTGACCCAACCTCAGGGACAGGGCGGCCCCGAAATCAGCCCCAGCATTTT. Translation: CASSDPTSGTGRPRNQPQHF.

This clone was seen only once. The chain has TRBV4-1 and TRBJ1-3, with 9 bases matching TRBD1. The germline V gene encodes CDR1 MGHRA and CDR2 YSYEKL. This CDR3 has 16 residues. Trimming at V came to 4 bases and at J to 7 bases, leaving 11 bases not matched to a gene. The CDR3 DNA is TGCGCCAGCAGCCGTAACCCGGGACAGGGTTGTAACACCATATATTTT. Translated: CASSRNPGQGCNTIYF.

This clone was seen a few times. The chain joins TRBV5-1 to TRBJ1-5, with 8 positions matching TRBD1. The CDR3 runs to 14 residues. After removal of 1 base from V and 7 bases from J, the junction contained 4 bases not matched to a gene. The germline V gene encodes CDR1 SGHRS and CDR2 YFSETQ. In nucleotides, the CDR3 is TGCGCCAGCAGCTTGCTACAGGGGGGGCAGCCCCAGCATTTT. It translates to CASSLLQGGQPQHF.

The chain joins TRBV12-5 to TRBJ2-7, with D maybe TRBD1 (5 bases). CDR3 length: 16 amino acids. In germline, CDR1 is LGHNT, CDR2 FRNRAP. V was clipped by 4 bases and J by 3 bases, with 19 bases between them. The CDR3, as DNA: TGTGCTAGTGGTTCGTGGCTGTCAGGGCCACTCTACGAGCAGTACTTC. Its translation: CASGSWLSGPLYEQYF.

The table lists this clone with a few counts. The chain joins TRBV28 to TRBJ2-2; possibly TRBD2 for D (7 bases). Trimming cost V 3 bases and J 2 bases, with 22 bases left between them. Germline lookup yields CDR1 MDHEN and CDR2 SYDVKM. This CDR3 is 19 amino acids long. This CDR3 is CASSLLGGRGGPNTGELFF. CDR3 DNA sequence: TGTGCCAGCAGTTTGCTCGGGGGGCGGGGTGGGCCTAACACCGGGGAGCTGTTTTTT.

CDR3 nucleotides: TGTGCCAGCACCCTAACCCGGGAGGGCGGGAAACTGTTTTTT. The encoded protein is CASTLTREGGKLFF. The rearrangement joins TRBV6-5 to TRBJ1-4; D remains ambiguous. CDR1 MNHEY and CDR2 SVGAGI come from the germline V gene. The CDR3 runs 14 residues. V was cut by 7 bases and J by 11 bases, with 20 bases left in between.

The chain links TRBV27 to TRBJ2-4; TRBD2 matches 9 bases. Germline lookup yields CDR1 MNHEY and CDR2 SMNVEV (reference sequence). V was clipped by 5 bases and J by 6 bases; unmatched bases: 8. The CDR3 totals 15 residues. The CDR3 sequence is CASSPHRAGGNIQYF. The DNA of the CDR3 is TGTGCCAGCAGTCCCCATAGAGCGGGAGGAAACATTCAGTACTTC.

This chain uses TRBV28 with TRBJ2-7, with TRBD1 identical over 8 bases. V was pared by 3 bases and J by 2 bases, with 21 bases of the junction left unmatched. Looked up from germline, CDR1 is MDHEN and CDR2 is SYDVKM. This CDR3 has 20 residues. The CDR3 here is CASSFPINLPGGANTYEQYF. CDR3 DNA sequence: TGTGCCAGCAGTTTCCCAATCAACCTCCCAGGGGGCGCAAATACCTACGAGCAGTACTTC.

The chain joins TRBV25-1 to TRBJ2-1; 7 nucleotides line up with TRBD2. Germline CDR1 is MGHDK and CDR2 is SYGVNS. The CDR3 contains 14 residues. Trimming cost V 6 bases and J 5 bases; bases outside gene matches: 7. The CDR3 region has the DNA TGTGCCAGCAGCAAGCGGGAAAGGAACAATGAGCAGTTCTTC. This gives the protein CASSKRERNNEQFF.

The chain combines TRBV4-1 with TRBJ2-1; D remains unclear. The V gene lost 2 bases and the J gene lost 6 bases, with 17 bases spanning the gap. Germline CDR1 and CDR2: MGHRA and YSYEKL. The CDR3 spans 16 residues. CDR3 region: CASSQPRQVAFNEQFF. CDR3 nucleotides: TGCGCCAGCAGCCAACCCCGGCAGGTGGCCTTCAATGAGCAGTTCTTC.

This sequence joins TRBV5-1 and TRBJ2-1; D not certain. This CDR3 has 14 residues. Germline values: CDR1 SGHRS, CDR2 YFSETQ. The ends were cut back, 2 bases at V and 2 bases at J, with 8 bases in the middle. The DNA of the CDR3 is TGCGCCAGCAGCTTAAACTCGACCTACAATGAGCAGTTCTTC. It codes for CASSLNSTYNEQFF.

This rearrangement joins TRBV30 to TRBJ2-7; D is possibly TRBD2 (5 bases). The CDR3 runs to 15 residues. Deletions cut 5 bases from V and 0 bases from J, with 17 bases between. Germline V gene sequence: CDR1 GTSNPN, CDR2 SVGIG (reference sequence). The CDR3 coding sequence is TGTGCCTGGTCGGTTGGGAGAAGGCTCTCCTACGAGCAGTACTTC. This gives the protein CAWSVGRRLSYEQYF. Variable domain in full (rest from reference TRBV30 and TRBJ2-7): SQTIHQWPATLVQPVGSPLSLECTVEGTSNPNLYWYRQAAGRGLQLLFYSVGIGQISSEVPQNLSASRPQDRQFILSSKKLLLSDSGFYLCAWSVGRRLSYEQYFGPGTRLTVT.

The gene calls are TRBV11-3 and TRBJ2-3; 8 bases match TRBD2. Per the germline V gene, CDR1 is SGHNT and CDR2 is YENEEA. J gave up 7 bases and V 5 bases, and 20 bases lay outside the gene matches. The CDR3 runs 18 residues. The CDR3 spells CASSPPDSGGQKGNTQYF. The CDR3, as DNA: TGTGCCAGCAGCCCCCCTGACAGCGGGGGACAAAAAGGGAATACGCAGTATTTT.

This sequence joins TRBV19 and TRBJ1-2, with D possibly being TRBD1 (6 bases). Germline V gene sequence: CDR1 LNHDA, CDR2 SQIVND (reference sequence). Trimming shortened V by 9 bases and J by 4 bases, and 9 bases separated the two germline ends. The CDR3 consists of 11 residues. CDR3 protein: CASRDTYGYTF. The DNA for the CDR3 is TGTGCCAGCCGGGACACCTATGGCTACACCTTC.

This chain links TRBV2 with TRBJ2-1; 10 bases agree with TRBD1. V lost 3 bases and J lost 7; bases outside the gene matches: 12. The germline V gene has CDR1 SNHLY and CDR2 FYNNEI. CDR3 length equals 17 residues. CDR3 coding DNA: TGTGCCAGCAGTGACCAGCTTACCGGGACAGGGGTTAATGAGCAGTTCTTC. Translated, it gives CASSDQLTGTGVNEQFF.

The chain uses TRBV10-3 and TRBJ2-2; D is possibly TRBD2 (5 bases). CDR3 length: 13 amino acids. Per germline, CDR1 ENHRY and CDR2 SYGVKD. Trimming stripped 5 bases from V and 5 bases from J, with 9 bases between. In DNA form, the CDR3 reads TGTGCCATCAGTCCGACGGGGACCGGGGAGCTGTTTTTT. Its protein product is CAISPTGTGELFF.

The chain employs TRBV5-1 and TRBJ2-7; tentatively, D is TRBD1 (5 bases). Deletions cut 1 base from V and 4 bases from J, with 12 bases between. The CDR3 totals 14 residues. Germline V gene lookup returns CDR1 SGHRS and CDR2 YFSETQ. The CDR3 reads CASSLTGSLYEQYF. CDR3 sequence (DNA): TGCGCCAGCAGCTTGACAGGTTCTCTTTACGAGCAGTACTTC.

Note on this clone: Other DNA sequences within the sample encode an identical CDR3. The rearrangement uses TRBV27 and TRBJ2-7; D is uncertain. CDR3 length: 12 amino acids. The V gene lost 4 bases and the J gene lost 0 bases, with 4 bases spanning the gap. Germline V CDR1 and CDR2: MNHEY, SMNVEV (reference sequence). The CDR3 reads CASSSSSYEQYF. CDR3 DNA sequence: TGTGCCAGCAGTTCCAGCTCCTACGAGCAGTACTTC.

The chain has TRBV27 and TRBJ2-7; 10 bases are a match to TRBD2. The CDR3 sequence is 18 residues long. V was pared by 5 bases and J by 5 bases, with 18 bases of the junction left unmatched. Germline V gene sequence: CDR1 MNHEY, CDR2 SMNVEV (reference sequence). In nucleotides, the CDR3 is TGTGCCAGCAGTCCCTTGGGTAGCGGGAGGCCCGATGTCAACGAGCAGTACTTC. This encodes CASSPLGSGRPDVNEQYF.